The 28 T cell receptor beta chains below all came from one sample that was sequenced in a study of blood T cell repertoires in COVID-19. Data came from immunoSEQ multiplex PCR; TCRdb stores just in-frame clones and leaves some out. The repertoire has 300,000 to 450,000 clones, around 84% of them found once; the top ten carry 3%. Sequencing was performed on peripheral blood. The receptors shown here come from a human donor in a cohort sampled during active COVID-19.

This chain uses TRBV10-3 with TRBJ2-5; 7 bases fit TRBD2. CDR1 is ENHRY and CDR2 is SYGVKD in the germline V gene. V trimming: 0 bases; J trimming: 1 base; junction bases outside the gene matches: 2. This CDR3 spans 15 amino acids. The CDR3 spells CAISESGGIQETQYF. The CDR3 DNA reads TGTGCCATCAGTGAGTCGGGGGGGATCCAAGAGACCCAGTACTTC.

V usage is TRBV2 and J usage is TRBJ2-7, with 9 positions matching TRBD2. Trimming at V came to 6 bases and at J to 2 bases, leaving 5 bases not matched to a gene. The V gene's germline CDR1 is SNHLY and CDR2 FYNNEI. CDR3 length equals 14 residues. The CDR3 region is CASSLGLAPYEQYF. The CDR3 region has the DNA TGTGCCAGCAGCCTGGGACTAGCACCCTACGAGCAGTACTTC.

This sequence joins TRBV7-6 and TRBJ2-1; TRBD2 matches at 11 bases. From germline, CDR1 is SGHVS and CDR2 FNYEAQ. The CDR3 loop spans 15 amino acids. After removal of 0 bases from V and 15 bases from J, the junction contained 10 bases not matched to a gene. CDR3 loop: CASSLAQPRLAGMFF. The CDR3 region has the DNA TGTGCCAGCAGCTTAGCGCAACCCCGACTAGCGGGGATGTTCTTC.

This clone came up once. The genes are TRBV4-2 and TRBJ2-7, with TRBD2 matching 8 bases. This CDR3 is built from 16 residues. Germline loops: CDR1 LGHNA, CDR2 YNFKEQ. Trimming took 0 bases from V and 3 from J; bases not matched to a gene: 7. The chain's CDR3 is CASSQDFPGTSYEQYF. The CDR3 nucleotides read TGTGCCAGCAGCCAAGATTTCCCGGGGACTAGCTACGAGCAGTACTTC.

V and J are TRBV28 and TRBJ2-5; D unclear. V was pared by 6 bases and J by 2 bases, with 16 bases between. This CDR3 is 15 amino acids long. Germline CDR1 and CDR2: MDHEN and SYDVKM. CDR3 DNA: TGTGCCAGCAGCGTTCTGGCGGATGCACAAGAGACCCAGTACTTC. Translated: CASSVLADAQETQYF.

This chain links TRBV7-3 with TRBJ2-1; perhaps TRBD1 as D (6 bases). Germline values: CDR1 SGHTA, CDR2 FQGTGA. CDR3 size: 12 residues. The V end was cut by 5 bases, the J end by 14 bases, with 16 bases between. This CDR3 reads CASSPIGDKKFF. The CDR3 DNA is TGTGCCAGCAGCCCCATTGGGGACAAAAAGTTCTTC.

Regarding this clone: A junction boundary mismatches the germline segment, possibly from a read error. This chain joins TRBV11-2 and TRBJ2-4, with D possibly matching TRBD2 (6 bases). This CDR3 spans 15 amino acids. CDR1 and CDR2 (germline): SGHAT, FQNNGV. CDR3 protein: CASGGEPRGSNTQYF. In DNA, the CDR3 is TGTGCCAGCGGCGGGGAACCGAGAGGGTCCAACACTCAGTACTTC.

The chain joins TRBV6-6 to TRBJ1-2; 9 nucleotides match TRBD1. J gave up 2 bases and V 4 bases, and 8 bases lay outside the gene matches. The CDR3 is made up of 16 amino acids. Germline CDR1 is MNHNY and CDR2 is SVGAGI (reference sequence). The CDR3 DNA reads TGTGCCAGCAGTTCCAATGGACAGGGGATAAACTATGGCTACACCTTC. It encodes CASSSNGQGINYGYTF.

The J gene is TRBJ1-2, the V gene TRBV2; D remains ambiguous. This CDR3 is built from 11 residues. CDR1 and CDR2 from the germline V gene are SNHLY and FYNNEI. V gave up 8 bases and J gave up 4 bases, with 8 bases separating them. CDR3 in amino acids: CASEGGYGYTF. The CDR3 DNA reads as TGTGCCAGCGAGGGAGGCTATGGCTACACCTTC.

The chain joins TRBV14 to TRBJ2-5, with 7 bases matching TRBD1. Germline lookup yields CDR1 SGHDN and CDR2 FVKESK. The CDR3 is 14 amino acids. The V gene end was trimmed by 1 base and the J gene end by 3 bases; junction bases not matched to a gene: 2. The CDR3 here is CASSQVGTEETQYF. Here the CDR3 DNA reads TGTGCCAGCAGCCAAGTCGGGACAGAAGAGACCCAGTACTTC.

The V gene is TRBV3-1 (or the pseudogene TRBV3-2), the J gene TRBJ1-5; unclear D gene. Deletions cut 1 base from V and 2 bases from J, with 9 bases between. The CDR3 is 15 amino acids. CDR1 LGHDT and CDR2 YNNKEL come from the germline V gene (reference sequence). This CDR3 is CASSQGGDGNQPQHF. The CDR3 DNA is TGTGCCAGCAGCCAAGGGGGAGACGGCAATCAGCCCCAGCATTTT.

This clone was recorded only once. The chain employs TRBV7-3 and TRBJ1-6, with 7 positions matching TRBD1. Germline-derived CDR1 and CDR2 are SGHTA and FQGTGA. V was clipped by 5 bases and J by 7 bases; unmatched bases: 8. The CDR3 consists of 15 residues. In DNA, the CDR3 is TGTGCCAGCAGCGAGGGGACAGATGAAAATTCACCCCTCCACTTT. Its protein product is CASSEGTDENSPLHF.

J is TRBJ2-2 and V is TRBV19; D possibly corresponds to TRBD1 (6 bases). The V gene lost 6 bases and the J gene lost 6 bases, with 17 bases spanning the gap. In germline, CDR1 is LNHDA, CDR2 SQIVND (reference sequence). The CDR3 covers 15 residues. The CDR3 DNA reads as TGTGCCAGTAGAAAGGGGGATCATGTAGCCGGGGAGCTGTTTTTT. Residues: CASRKGDHVAGELFF.

This clone was found once. J is TRBJ1-2 and V is TRBV7-9; D gene unclear. Germline loops: CDR1 SEHNR, CDR2 FQNEAQ (reference sequence). V lost 3 bases, J lost 8 bases, and 10 bases lay in between. The CDR3 covers 12 residues. CDR3 loop: CASSFEAGGYTF. Written as DNA, the CDR3 is TGTGCCAGCAGCTTTGAGGCTGGCGGCTACACCTTC. The complete variable domain, with remaining parts taken from reference TRBV7-9 and TRBJ1-2, reads DTGVSQNPRHKITKRGQNVTFRCDPISEHNRLYWYRQTLGQGPEFLTYFQNEAQLEKSRLLSDRFSAERPKGSFSTLEIQRTEQGDSAMYLCASSFEAGGYTFGSGTRLTVV.

V usage is TRBV5-1 and J usage is TRBJ2-1; 9 bases agree with TRBD2. The CDR3 loop spans 16 amino acids. V lost 0 bases to trimming and J lost 7 bases; unmatched junction nucleotides: 8. Germline CDR1 reads SGHRS; CDR2 reads YFSETQ. The CDR3 DNA follows: TGCGCCAGCAGCTTGGGAGCGGGGGGAGGAAAAAATGAGCAGTTCTTC. This sequence encodes CASSLGAGGGKNEQFF.

The chain recombines TRBV5-1 with TRBJ1-1; TRBD1 matches at 10 bases. V lost 4 bases to trimming and J lost 3 bases; unmatched junction nucleotides: 12. The CDR3 covers 17 residues. Germline lookup yields CDR1 SGHRS and CDR2 YFSETQ. Written as DNA, the CDR3 is TGCGCCAGCAGCCATGGGACAGGGGCCAGGGAGGACACTGAAGCTTTCTTT. It is translated as CASSHGTGAREDTEAFF.

The genes are TRBV30 and TRBJ2-1; D unclear. This CDR3 contains 15 residues. The V end lost 4 bases, the J end lost 6 bases, and 19 bases lay between the germline ends. Germline V gene sequence: CDR1 GTSNPN, CDR2 SVGIG (reference sequence). The CDR3 sequence is CAWTSNLRVRNEQFF. CDR3 nucleotide sequence: TGTGCCTGGACTAGTAATCTTCGGGTTCGCAATGAGCAGTTCTTC.

The V gene is TRBV7-9, the J gene TRBJ2-1; D might be TRBD2 (6 bases). Germline CDR1 and CDR2: SEHNR and FQNEAQ (reference sequence). V was clipped by 1 base and J by 1 base, with 8 bases between them. This CDR3 is built from 15 residues. The CDR3 bases are TGTGCCAGCAGCTTAGTTGGGGGGTCCTACAATGAGCAGTTCTTC. Its translation is CASSLVGGSYNEQFF.

The V gene is TRBV28, the J gene TRBJ2-7; 7 nucleotides agree with TRBD1. V lost 6 bases to trimming and J lost 3 bases; unmatched junction nucleotides: 11. From germline, CDR1 is MDHEN and CDR2 SYDVKM. This CDR3 has 15 amino acids. CDR3 region: CASSPPTGSGYEQYF. CDR3 DNA sequence: TGTGCCAGCAGCCCACCGACAGGGTCAGGCTACGAGCAGTACTTC.

On this clone itself: Other DNA sequences in this sample translate to the same CDR3. The chain recombines TRBV18 with TRBJ2-5; D might be TRBD1 (6 bases). V dropped 3 bases and J dropped 1 base, with 9 bases sitting between them. Germline V gene lookup returns CDR1 KGHSH and CDR2 LQKENI. The CDR3 length is 14 residues. The CDR3 reads CASSPSRGQETQYF. The CDR3 nucleotides are TGTGCCAGCTCACCGTCCAGGGGCCAAGAGACCCAGTACTTC.

The chain is built from TRBV11-3 and TRBJ2-3; 9 bases are a match to TRBD2. V trimming: 1 base; J trimming: 3 bases; junction bases outside the gene matches: 8. The CDR3 spans 17 residues. Per germline, CDR1 SGHNT and CDR2 YENEEA. The DNA for the CDR3 is TGTGCCAGCAGCTTAGGTGTCGGCGGGAGGGGAACAGATACGCAGTATTTT. It codes for CASSLGVGGRGTDTQYF.

The V gene is TRBV3-1 (or the pseudogene TRBV3-2), the J gene TRBJ1-3; maybe TRBD1 (6 bases). Germline values: CDR1 LGHDT, CDR2 YNNKEL (reference sequence). Trimming removed 0 bases at V and 12 bases at J, with 12 bases between. The CDR3 contains 13 residues. This CDR3 reads CASSQDRGADIYF. The CDR3 DNA reads as TGTGCCAGCAGCCAAGATCGGGGGGCGGACATATATTTT.

The DNA of the CDR3 is TGTGCCAGCAGCGTAGTGGACAGGGACAACGCGCCCACCTTC. Translating gives CASSVVDRDNAPTF. V gene TRBV9 combines with J gene TRBJ1-2, with 8 bases fitting TRBD1. With V trimmed by 0 bases and J by 13 bases, 11 bases remained unmatched. Germline-derived CDR1 and CDR2 are SGDLS and YYNGEE. This CDR3 spans 14 amino acids.

CDR3 sequence (DNA): TGCGCCAGCAGTCGGCACAAGCAGTACTTC. Translation gives CASSRHKQYF. J is TRBJ2-7 and V is TRBV23-1; unclear D gene. TRBV23-1 is an open reading frame whose function is uncertain. V was clipped by 4 bases and J by 8 bases, with 6 bases between them. The length of the CDR3 is 10 residues.

This chain links TRBV3-1 (or the pseudogene TRBV3-2) with TRBJ1-4; D remains ambiguous. Trimming shortened V by 1 base and J by 5 bases, and 23 bases separated the two germline ends. Germline V gene data show CDR1 as LGHDT and CDR2 as YNNKEL (reference sequence). This CDR3 contains 19 residues. The CDR3 protein is CASSQVGEGYRGDNEKLFF. DNA for the CDR3: TGTGCCAGCAGCCAAGTGGGAGAAGGTTACCGGGGAGACAATGAAAAACTGTTTTTT.

This clone came up a few times. J is TRBJ2-7 and V is TRBV4-1, with TRBD1 matching over 7 bases. CDR3 length equals 16 residues. Trimming removed 1 base from V and 1 base from J; junction bases left unmatched: 7. Germline CDR1 MGHRA, CDR2 YSYEKL. The CDR3 nucleotides read TGCGCCAGCAGCCAAGCGGAAGGGGGCGGTTCCTACGAGCAGTACTTC. It encodes CASSQAEGGGSYEQYF.

The chain joins TRBV7-9 to TRBJ1-3; unclear D gene. The V and J ends lost 2 bases and 1 base respectively, with 6 bases between them. The length of the CDR3 is 14 residues. From germline, CDR1 is SEHNR and CDR2 FQNEAQ (reference sequence). DNA of the CDR3: TGTGCCAGCAGCTTATATCTGTCTGGAAACACCATATATTTT. Protein sequence: CASSLYLSGNTIYF.

The chain uses TRBV18 and TRBJ2-7; 10 nucleotides align to TRBD1. The CDR3 has 15 residues. The germline V gene has CDR1 KGHSH and CDR2 LQKENI. V dropped 0 bases and J dropped 2; count of bases not matched to a gene: 1. DNA of the CDR3: TGTGCCAGCTCACCACCCGACAGGGGGCCCTACGAGCAGTACTTC. Translated, it gives CASSPPDRGPYEQYF.